This TCR beta chain was documented in a study of blood T cell repertoires in COVID-19. Study-level information: The United States, Italy and Spain provided the acute and convalescent COVID-19 samples. The analysed material was cDNA or gDNA that came from T cells, B-cell-depleted T cells, or PBMCs.

In the study's own analysis: Nucleated cell counts were estimated from reference gene primer amplification. Profiling relied on immunoSEQ multiplex PCR, and the TCRdb table lists in-frame clones only, not all of them. V, J and clone size derive from that table, while D and trimming were established from the DNA sequence. The sample has around 95,000 clones; less than 90% are singletons. This clonotype was obtained from a man younger than 40 in a cohort sampled during active COVID-19. Sequencing was done on a sample of peripheral blood.

The CDR3 coding sequence is TGTGCCAGCAGTGAAAAGGGCCCCGGGACACTCAGGAATGAGCAGTTCTTC. It encodes CASSEKGPGTLRNEQFF. The rearrangement joins TRBV2 to TRBJ2-1; a weak D match, TRBD1 (6 bases). Trimming cost V 2 bases and J 7 bases, with 21 bases left between them. This CDR3 has 17 residues. Germline assignment: CDR1 SNHLY and CDR2 FYNNEI.